The rows below give T cell receptor beta chains drawn from one sample of a study of radiotherapy plus CTLA-4 blockade in lung cancer. The protocol was immunoSEQ multiplex PCR, while the TCRdb copy is restricted to in-frame clones and leaves out a portion. The sample yields 80,000 or so clones, 78% seen once. Here the sequenced sample was peripheral blood, taken from a patient treated with radiotherapy plus ipilimumab. The receptors here all came from a human donor with non-small cell lung cancer who had a partial response to radiotherapy plus ipilimumab. Some clones in this sample may be carry-over from other donors' samples. Both conserved end residues are trimmed from each CDR3. D genes are given only for firm matches.

cdr3_aa d_call v_call
ASKEAVNTGELF - TRBV5-1
ASRDQGHSNQPQH - TRBV6-5
ASRFSLAGPQETQY TRBD2 TRBV2
ASSQREASYEQY TRBD2 TRBV7-6
ASSGGNRVRTEAF - TRBV2
ASRTGFGYGYT - TRBV2
ASSPLLQGALTGELF TRBD1 TRBV11-2
ASSTSRRGYGNQPQH - TRBV27
ASRSRQAGGTDTQY - TRBV5-8
ASSSNRLAGGPSEQF TRBD2 TRBV7-3
ASSYSSRGRTDTQY - TRBV6-6
ATSRERFSGANVLT - TRBV15
ASSSNTNTEAF - TRBV19
ASSPSGTGFYEQY TRBD1 TRBV11-3
ASSTGLAGGQTQY TRBD2 TRBV7-2
AALTFGGSGAYNEQF - TRBV28
ASSVGARNTEAF - TRBV9
APSTSRRDTEQF - TRBV2
ASSLGTGRRELF TRBD1 TRBV28
ASSSGTATNEKLF TRBD1 TRBV5-1
RTSGRRYGQY TRBD2 TRBV28
ASRPTSGGNEQF TRBD2 TRBV6-1
ASSRVAGVLTEQF TRBD2 TRBV19
ASSQDTGRGQY - TRBV4-1
ASSPGTGEGYEQY TRBD1 TRBV5-4
ASSVEGGRAAEQY - TRBV9
ASSFLSGRGKETQY TRBD2 TRBV7-2
ASSYVASNTGELF - TRBV6-5
ASSSAGASYEQY - TRBV6-5
ASSVSGRANEQF TRBD2 TRBV10-1
ASGPARGASYNEQF - TRBV9
ASRLETGAGYGYT TRBD1 TRBV6-6
ASSLGQGVNQPQH TRBD1 TRBV27
SVNSGYGANVLT - TRBV29-1
ASGLDRVEDGYT - TRBV12-5
ASSVVSSGATGELF TRBD2 TRBV9
ASSPREGGNTEAF - TRBV5-1
ASSQDTDTIY - TRBV4-3
ASSLGGGGDYEQY - TRBV5-1
ASSLTSGSWFGETQY TRBD2 TRBV5-4
ASSPPGGLNTGELF - TRBV18
ASTSTGRVDTQY TRBD2 TRBV6-6
ASSSGTMGGELF TRBD2 TRBV27
ASSLREGTEAF - TRBV7-9
ASRYSGSTDTQY - TRBV28
ASSQALTREAF - TRBV4-1
ASSVGSGSYEQY - TRBV9
ASSLIGPTVGTQY - TRBV28
ASSEATGDNQPQH - TRBV2
ASSLEPTMPDAF - TRBV11-3
AINSQDKSEQY - TRBV10-3
ASRDSISYEQY - TRBV28
ASSPGTATNEKLF TRBD1 TRBV7-8
ASSPNRARSPLH - TRBV2
ASSLSTGDYSPLH TRBD1 TRBV28
ASTPSRLNYGYT - TRBV6-8
ASSRTSGNTGELF - TRBV19